The rows below give T cell receptor beta chains drawn from one sample of a study of blood T cell repertoires in COVID-19. The table came from immunoSEQ multiplex PCR; TCRdb's copy has only in-frame clones and leaves some out. Counted here are around 280,000 clones, roughly 86% occurring once; the ten biggest clones make up about 1.2%. The specimen sequenced was peripheral blood. Source of these receptors: a man between 65 and 85 years old with acute or convalescent COVID-19. CDR3s include the opening cysteine and the closing phenylalanine or tryptophan. D genes are given only for firm matches. Part of the rows lack a size; the others show once, few, many or a class for expanded clones.

j_gene: TRBJ1-2; abundance: once; d_gene: TRBD1; v_gene: TRBV19; CDR3aa: CASSRDRAVHGYTF; CDR3nt: TGTGCCAGTAGTAGGGACAGGGCGGTTCATGGCTACACCTTC
j_gene: TRBJ1-2; abundance: -; d_gene: TRBD1; v_gene: TRBV28; CDR3aa: CASSLSLRDRESYTF; CDR3nt: TGTGCCAGCAGTTTGTCACTCCGGGACAGAGAGAGCTACACCTTC
j_gene: TRBJ1-2; abundance: -; d_gene: -; v_gene: TRBV4-3; CDR3aa: CASSQGQGYGYTF; CDR3nt: TGCGCCAGCAGCCAGGGCCAGGGTTATGGCTACACCTTC
j_gene: TRBJ2-3; abundance: -; d_gene: -; v_gene: TRBV28; CDR3aa: CASSLCTSLDHPTMWHERDTQYF; CDR3nt: TGTGCCAGCAGTTTATGCACTAGTTTAGACCATCCTACCATGTGGCATGAGAGAGATACGCAGTATTTT
j_gene: TRBJ1-2; abundance: few; d_gene: TRBD1; v_gene: TRBV4-3; CDR3aa: CASSQVSTGDYGYTF; CDR3nt: TGCGCCAGCAGCCAAGTATCCACAGGGGACTATGGCTACACCTTC
j_gene: TRBJ1-2; abundance: few; d_gene: -; v_gene: TRBV3-1/TRBV3-2; CDR3aa: CASSQARSTAYGYTF; CDR3nt: TGTGCCAGCAGCCAGGCCCGGAGTACCGCCTATGGCTACACCTTC
j_gene: TRBJ2-3; abundance: -; d_gene: -; v_gene: TRBV20-1; CDR3aa: CSASRGSTDTQYF; CDR3nt: TGCAGTGCTAGTCGGGGGAGCACAGATACGCAGTATTTT
j_gene: TRBJ1-2; abundance: few; d_gene: TRBD1; v_gene: TRBV6-5; CDR3aa: CASKPTGAYGYTF; CDR3nt: TGTGCCAGCAAACCGACAGGGGCCTATGGCTACACCTTC
j_gene: TRBJ2-1; abundance: -; d_gene: TRBD2; v_gene: TRBV28; CDR3aa: CASKLAGTIDHEQFF; CDR3nt: TGTGCCAGCAAACTGGCCGGGACTATTGATCATGAGCAGTTCTTC
j_gene: TRBJ1-2; abundance: -; d_gene: -; v_gene: TRBV6-1; CDR3aa: CASSERREQGYTF; CDR3nt: TGTGCCAGCAGTGAACGGAGGGAGCAAGGCTACACCTTC
j_gene: TRBJ1-4; abundance: -; d_gene: -; v_gene: TRBV6-5; CDR3aa: CASSPRQVTNEKLFF; CDR3nt: TGTGCCAGCAGTCCCCGACAGGTGACTAATGAAAAACTGTTTTTT
j_gene: TRBJ2-7; abundance: -; d_gene: TRBD1; v_gene: TRBV4-1; CDR3aa: CASSIPGQGAHEQYF; CDR3nt: TGCGCCAGCAGCATACCGGGACAGGGGGCCCACGAGCAGTACTTC
j_gene: TRBJ2-1; abundance: -; d_gene: -; v_gene: TRBV4-2; CDR3aa: CASSQDNQEQFF; CDR3nt: TGTGCCAGCAGCCAAGATAATCAGGAGCAGTTCTTC
j_gene: TRBJ1-6; abundance: once; d_gene: -; v_gene: TRBV7-9; CDR3aa: CASSGRQDINSPLHF; CDR3nt: TGTGCCAGCAGCGGCAGACAGGATATTAATTCACCCCTCCACTTT
j_gene: TRBJ1-2; abundance: once; d_gene: TRBD1; v_gene: TRBV4-2; CDR3aa: CASSQGQGYGYTF; CDR3nt: TGTGCCAGCAGCCAGGGACAGGGATACGGCTACACCTTC
j_gene: TRBJ2-5; abundance: -; d_gene: TRBD1; v_gene: TRBV6-4; CDR3aa: CASSKGASETQYF; CDR3nt: TGTGCCAGCAGTAAGGGGGCTTCAGAGACCCAGTACTTC
j_gene: TRBJ1-2; abundance: few; d_gene: -; v_gene: TRBV19; CDR3aa: CASRMQGGRYGYTF; CDR3nt: TGTGCCAGTAGGATGCAGGGAGGACGCTATGGCTACACCTTC
j_gene: TRBJ2-3; abundance: -; d_gene: -; v_gene: TRBV5-5; CDR3aa: CASIVGTSTDTQYF; CDR3nt: TGTGCCAGCATCGTCGGGACTAGCACAGATACGCAGTATTTT
j_gene: TRBJ1-3; abundance: few; d_gene: -; v_gene: TRBV7-2; CDR3aa: CASGAVWGGAGNTIYF; CDR3nt: TGTGCCAGCGGGGCGGTTTGGGGGGGCGCCGGAAACACCATATATTTT
j_gene: TRBJ2-1; abundance: -; d_gene: TRBD1; v_gene: TRBV18; CDR3aa: CASSPLGDRGSYNEQFF; CDR3nt: TGTGCCAGCTCACCTCTGGGGGACAGGGGCTCCTACAATGAGCAGTTCTTC
j_gene: TRBJ2-5; abundance: -; d_gene: TRBD2; v_gene: TRBV9; CDR3aa: CASGPTSGMGRQETQYF; CDR3nt: TGTGCCAGCGGCCCGACTAGCGGGATGGGAAGGCAAGAGACCCAGTACTTC
j_gene: TRBJ2-5; abundance: few; d_gene: TRBD1; v_gene: TRBV10-2; CDR3aa: CASSDGDRAQETQYF; CDR3nt: TGCGCCAGCAGTGATGGGGACAGGGCTCAAGAGACCCAGTACTTC
j_gene: TRBJ1-1; abundance: -; d_gene: TRBD1; v_gene: TRBV19; CDR3aa: CASSQQGVENTEAFF; CDR3nt: TGTGCCAGTAGTCAACAGGGGGTAGAGAACACTGAAGCTTTCTTT
j_gene: TRBJ2-1; abundance: -; d_gene: TRBD2; v_gene: TRBV9; CDR3aa: CASSTGPSGSGYNEQFF; CDR3nt: TGTGCCAGCAGCACGGGGCCTAGCGGGAGTGGTTACAATGAGCAGTTCTTC
j_gene: TRBJ1-1; abundance: few; d_gene: -; v_gene: TRBV6-1; CDR3aa: CASSEITGRGTEAFF; CDR3nt: TGTGCCAGCAGTGAAATTACCGGGAGAGGCACTGAAGCTTTCTTT
j_gene: TRBJ1-2; abundance: -; d_gene: TRBD1; v_gene: TRBV28; CDR3aa: CASSSTGEINYGYTF; CDR3nt: TGTGCCAGCAGTTCAACAGGGGAAATTAACTATGGCTACACCTTC
j_gene: TRBJ2-7; abundance: -; d_gene: -; v_gene: TRBV5-4; CDR3aa: CASSLDTNYEQYF; CDR3nt: TGTGCCAGCAGCTTGGACACGAACTACGAGCAGTACTTC
j_gene: TRBJ2-7; abundance: -; d_gene: TRBD1; v_gene: TRBV5-6; CDR3aa: CASSLAGQGTYEQYF; CDR3nt: TGTGCCAGCAGCTTGGCTGGACAGGGAACCTACGAGCAGTACTTC
j_gene: TRBJ1-1; abundance: -; d_gene: -; v_gene: TRBV10-3; CDR3aa: CAISEFLTVGTEAFF; CDR3nt: TGTGCCATCAGTGAGTTCTTGACAGTGGGCACTGAAGCTTTCTTT
j_gene: TRBJ1-1; abundance: -; d_gene: -; v_gene: TRBV7-7; CDR3aa: CASQLCGYGTEAFF; CDR3nt: TGTGCCAGCCAATTGTGCGGTTATGGCACTGAAGCTTTCTTT
j_gene: TRBJ1-5; abundance: -; d_gene: -; v_gene: TRBV3-1/TRBV3-2; CDR3aa: CASSQVAGGGQPQHF; CDR3nt: TGTGCCAGCAGCCAAGTGGCGGGGGGCGGGCAGCCCCAGCATTTT
j_gene: TRBJ2-5; abundance: -; d_gene: -; v_gene: TRBV20-1; CDR3aa: CSASGQVQETQYF; CDR3nt: TGCAGTGCTAGTGGGCAGGTCCAAGAGACCCAGTACTTC
j_gene: TRBJ1-4; abundance: few; d_gene: TRBD1; v_gene: TRBV6-5; CDR3aa: CASRGTGFGEKLFF; CDR3nt: TGTGCCAGCAGGGGGACAGGGTTTGGTGAAAAACTGTTTTTT
j_gene: TRBJ1-2; abundance: -; d_gene: -; v_gene: TRBV3-1/TRBV3-2; CDR3aa: CASSQDVAGYDYGYTF; CDR3nt: TGTGCCAGCAGCCAAGATGTTGCAGGGTATGACTATGGCTACACCTTC
j_gene: TRBJ2-7; abundance: -; d_gene: -; v_gene: TRBV6-5; CDR3aa: CASSPTGTTYEQYF; CDR3nt: TGTGCCAGCAGCCCAACAGGGACCACCTACGAGCAGTACTTC
j_gene: TRBJ2-3; abundance: -; d_gene: TRBD2; v_gene: TRBV7-3; CDR3aa: CASSPGLAEDTQYF; CDR3nt: TGTGCCAGCAGCCCGGGACTAGCGGAAGATACGCAGTATTTT
j_gene: TRBJ1-1; abundance: -; d_gene: -; v_gene: TRBV6-5; CDR3aa: CASNTGKNTEAFF; CDR3nt: TGTGCCAGCAACACAGGGAAGAACACTGAAGCTTTCTTT
j_gene: TRBJ1-4; abundance: -; d_gene: TRBD1; v_gene: TRBV19; CDR3aa: CASSVPGQGKGKLFF; CDR3nt: TGTGCCAGTAGCGTACCGGGACAGGGGAAGGGAAAACTGTTTTTT
j_gene: TRBJ2-1; abundance: once; d_gene: -; v_gene: TRBV7-2; CDR3aa: CASSLDPASYNEQFF; CDR3nt: TGTGCCAGCAGCTTAGACCCCGCTAGCTACAATGAGCAGTTCTTC
j_gene: TRBJ2-1; abundance: -; d_gene: TRBD2; v_gene: TRBV14; CDR3aa: CASSQERIAGGPNEQFF; CDR3nt: TGTGCCAGCAGCCAAGAAAGAATAGCGGGAGGGCCCAATGAGCAGTTCTTC
j_gene: TRBJ2-5; abundance: -; d_gene: -; v_gene: TRBV5-4; CDR3aa: CASSLPRVDKTQYF; CDR3nt: TGTGCCAGCAGCTTACCCAGGGTTGATAAGACCCAGTACTTC
j_gene: TRBJ1-6; abundance: -; d_gene: TRBD1; v_gene: TRBV5-4; CDR3aa: CASSLAMGQGDSPLHF; CDR3nt: TGTGCCAGCAGCTTGGCCATGGGACAGGGAGATTCACCCCTCCACTTT
j_gene: TRBJ1-1; abundance: -; d_gene: -; v_gene: TRBV7-9; CDR3aa: CASSAGKYEAFF; CDR3nt: TGTGCCAGCAGCGCCGGGAAGTATGAAGCTTTCTTT
j_gene: TRBJ1-4; abundance: -; d_gene: TRBD1; v_gene: TRBV6-6; CDR3aa: CASRSRAGGWEKLFF; CDR3nt: TGTGCCAGCAGATCCCGTGCAGGGGGCTGGGAAAAACTGTTTTTT
j_gene: TRBJ2-3; abundance: -; d_gene: TRBD2; v_gene: TRBV5-1; CDR3aa: CASSFSGGTTNTQYF; CDR3nt: TGCGCCAGCAGCTTTTCGGGGGGGACCACAAATACGCAGTATTTT
j_gene: TRBJ2-1; abundance: -; d_gene: TRBD2; v_gene: TRBV2; CDR3aa: CASRKLAGPYNEQFF; CDR3nt: TGTGCCAGCAGAAAGCTAGCGGGGCCATACAATGAGCAGTTCTTC
j_gene: TRBJ1-1; abundance: -; d_gene: -; v_gene: TRBV4-2; CDR3aa: CASSQDLSGWGAFF; CDR3nt: TGTGCCAGCAGCCAAGATCTTAGCGGGTGGGGAGCTTTCTTT
j_gene: TRBJ2-1; abundance: -; d_gene: TRBD1; v_gene: TRBV6-5; CDR3aa: CAVRTWTGEGEQFF; CDR3nt: TGTGCCGTTCGCACATGGACAGGGGAGGGGGAGCAGTTCTTC
j_gene: TRBJ1-5; abundance: -; d_gene: TRBD1; v_gene: TRBV28; CDR3aa: CASSSVPGQGQPQHF; CDR3nt: TGTGCCAGCAGTTCCGTCCCGGGACAGGGCCAGCCCCAGCATTTT
j_gene: TRBJ2-5; abundance: once; d_gene: -; v_gene: TRBV5-1; CDR3aa: CASSLDLQETQYF; CDR3nt: TGCGCCAGCAGCTTGGACTTGCAAGAGACCCAGTACTTC
j_gene: TRBJ2-1; abundance: -; d_gene: TRBD1; v_gene: TRBV10-1; CDR3aa: CASRQPGQGGEQFF; CDR3nt: TGCGCCAGCAGACAGCCGGGACAGGGAGGCGAGCAGTTCTTC